This T cell receptor beta chain was retrieved from a study of type 1 regulatory T cells. Study-level background: T-allo10 is an in vitro-generated, Tr1-enriched CD4 T cell product specific for alloantigen. Whole-study findings and limits: Compared with non-type 1 regulatory T cells, type 1 regulatory T cells showed a more restricted TCR repertoire.

Via MiXCR, TCRdb re-called the reads, giving one row per CDR3 protein. The table shows about 62,000 distinct CDR3 sequences, with less than 65% occurring only once. Only a few counts were recorded for this clonotype. Its matching antigen is unknown. With 6 bases clipped from V and 6 bases from J, the junction kept 8 bases outside the gene matches. The CDR3 contains 14 residues. CDR1 is SNHLY, CDR2 FYNNEI, per germline. The rearrangement joins TRBV2 to TRBJ1-5; 7 bases line up with TRBD1. Sequencing was done on a sample of cultured non-Tr1 T cells, either the whole culture or a sorted T cell fraction (not recorded which). The receptor's source is a human donor in good health. The CDR3 DNA sequence: TGTGCCAGCAGAGGGGGCTCCGGGGCTCAGCCCCAGCATTTT. Protein: CASRGGSGAQPQHF.